The 2 T cell receptor beta chains below all came from one sample that was sequenced in a study of control samples from healthy donors and cancer patients. The method was immunoSEQ multiplex PCR; TCRdb's version includes in-frame clones alone and lacks a portion of them. The data show about 160,000 clones, roughly 94% seen once. Material for sequencing was blood. The receptors here all came from a woman in her forties in good health.

This chain joins TRBV4-1 and TRBJ2-2; no definite D call. The CDR3 sequence is 16 residues long. Germline V gene lookup returns CDR1 MGHRA and CDR2 YSYEKL. The V gene lost 4 bases and the J gene lost 0 bases, with 12 bases spanning the gap. The CDR3 sequence: CASSRPRGTNTGELFF. The CDR3 coding sequence is TGCGCCAGCAGCCGTCCCCGAGGTACGAACACCGGGGAGCTGTTTTTT.

The rearrangement uses TRBV27 and TRBJ1-6; D remains ambiguous. Trimming shortened V by 2 bases and J by 0 bases, and 11 bases separated the two germline ends. CDR3 length: 17 residues. Per the germline V gene, CDR1 is MNHEY and CDR2 is SMNVEV (reference sequence). The CDR3 nucleotides are TGTGCCAGCAGTTTAGGGGTACAGAGCTCCTATAATTCACCCCTCCACTTT. Protein sequence: CASSLGVQSSYNSPLHF.